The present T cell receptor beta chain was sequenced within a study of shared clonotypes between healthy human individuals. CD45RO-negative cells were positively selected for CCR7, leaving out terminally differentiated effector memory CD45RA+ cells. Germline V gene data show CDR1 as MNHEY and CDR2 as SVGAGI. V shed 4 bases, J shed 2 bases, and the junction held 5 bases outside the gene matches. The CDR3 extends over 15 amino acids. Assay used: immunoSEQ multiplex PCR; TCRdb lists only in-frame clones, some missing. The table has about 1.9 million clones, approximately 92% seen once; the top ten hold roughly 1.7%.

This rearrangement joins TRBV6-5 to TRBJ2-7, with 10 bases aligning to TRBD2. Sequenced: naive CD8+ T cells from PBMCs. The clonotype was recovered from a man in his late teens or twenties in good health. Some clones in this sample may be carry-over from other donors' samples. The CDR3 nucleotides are TGTGCCAGCAGTTCTCTAGCGGGAGACCCCTACGAGCAGTACTTC. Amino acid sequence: CASSSLAGDPYEQYF.